Sequencing of this T cell receptor (beta chain) was carried out in a study of blood T cell repertoires in COVID-19. As for the study in general: From the United States, Italy and Spain came samples of acute and convalescent COVID-19.

Grouping used clinical history reported by participants in a survey and questionnaire. Cohort 3 recovered donors had two negative PCRs, clearance, or symptom resolution. Per the original data handling: Estimated nucleated cell counts came from reference gene primer amplification. TCRdb's table, derived via immunoSEQ multiplex PCR, lists solely in-frame clones and lacks some. The V and J calls and clone size come from that table; D and trimming were worked out from the DNA. The data hold 200,000 to 250,000 clones, with roughly nine tenths observed a single time. The V end lost 6 bases, the J end lost 6 bases, and 9 bases lay between the germline ends. Germline-derived CDR1 and CDR2 are ENHRY and SYGVKD. The CDR3 has 12 amino acids. This clone was counted a single time.

The clonotype comes from a young man who had recovered from COVID-19. The rearrangement uses TRBV10-3 and TRBJ2-1, with D uncertain. The sample comprised PBMCs or T cells enriched from blood (not recorded which). In DNA form, the CDR3 reads TGTGCCATCAGGGTTACGAGCAATGAGCAGTTCTTC. Its translation: CAIRVTSNEQFF.